This T cell receptor beta chain came from a study of blood T cell repertoires in COVID-19. The protocol was immunoSEQ multiplex PCR, while the TCRdb copy is restricted to in-frame clones and leaves out a portion. The repertoire consists of around 190,000 clones, with about 81% occurring once and the leading ten covering about 3.5%. V lost 6 bases and J 4 bases, leaving 10 bases between the germline ends. CDR1 and CDR2 from the germline V gene are MRHNA and SNTAGT. The CDR3 sequence is 13 residues long. V usage is TRBV6-4 and J usage is TRBJ2-1, with a possible D match to TRBD1 (5 bases). This TCR was sampled from a woman aged 25 to 39 who had recovered from COVID-19. Sequences were obtained from PBMCs or T cells enriched from blood (not recorded which). CDR3 loop: CASSPQGYNEQFF. Here the CDR3 DNA reads TGTGCCAGCAGCCCCCAGGGATACAATGAGCAGTTCTTC.